These 19 T cell receptor beta chains were all obtained from the same sample, sequenced in a study of cytomegalovirus exposure and HLA in healthy donors. Primers included in the PCR were 60 Vbeta and 13 Jbeta primers. Clones were sequenced by immunoSEQ multiplex PCR, and TCRdb holds only the in-frame ones, with some missing. Among some 150,000 clones listed, about 81% were seen once. The sequencing sample was made of PBMCs. These receptors were obtained from a man aged 30 to 45 in good health and CMV-seronegative.

This clone was recorded once. The chain carries TRBV29-1 and TRBJ1-2, with 7 bases fitting TRBD1. The germline V gene encodes CDR1 SQVTM and CDR2 ANQGSEA. This CDR3 has 16 amino acids. V lost 1 base, J lost 3 bases, and 11 bases stayed unmatched. For the CDR3, the DNA is TGCAGCGTTGAAGCGAACGGAGCCAGGGGGGACTATGGCTACACCTTC. Translating it yields CSVEANGARGDYGYTF.

This CDR3 reads CASSGGLGNTEAFF. The CDR3 DNA is TGTGCCAGCAGCGGAGGATTGGGGAACACTGAAGCTTTCTTT. V gene TRBV11-2 combines with J gene TRBJ1-1; D is uncertain. V was clipped by 5 bases and J by 1 base, with 11 bases between them. Per germline, CDR1 SGHAT and CDR2 FQNNGV. The CDR3 sequence is 14 residues long. Based on the CDR3 plus reference TRBV11-2 and TRBJ1-1, the full variable domain is EAGVAQSPRYKIIEKRQSVAFWCNPISGHATLYWYQQILGQGPKLLIQFQNNGVVDDSQLPKDRFSAERLKGVDSTLKIQPAKLEDSAVYLCASSGGLGNTEAFFGQGTRLTVV.

V and J are TRBV18 and TRBJ1-4; D is undetermined. Trimming removed 3 bases at V and 7 bases at J, with 9 bases between. The CDR3 has 13 amino acids. The germline CDR1 and CDR2 sequences are KGHSH and LQKENI. CDR3 sequence reads: CASSPSPGEKLFF. DNA of the CDR3: TGTGCCAGCTCACCCTCCCCGGGTGAAAAACTGTTTTTT.

This clone was observed a few times. The chain couples TRBV7-7 to TRBJ2-4; D is perhaps TRBD1 (5 bases). CDR1 and CDR2 (germline): SSHAT, FNYEAQ (reference sequence). This CDR3 region has 13 residues. V was shortened by 5 bases and J by 9 bases, with 14 bases between the two germline ends. DNA for the CDR3: TGTGCCAGCAGCCCCGCAGGGTCGGGCATTCAGTACTTC. Protein sequence: CASSPAGSGIQYF. Supplemented by reference TRBV7-7 and TRBJ2-4, the full variable domain reads GAGVSQSPRYKVTKRGQDVTLRCDPISSHATLYWYQQALGQGPEFLTYFNYEAQPDKSGLPSDRFSAERPEGSISTLTIQRTEQRDSAMYRCASSPAGSGIQYFGAGTRLSVL.

This sequence joins TRBV7-9 and TRBJ2-1; 9 nucleotides line up with TRBD1. CDR3 length equals 16 residues. V shed 4 bases and J 7 bases; nucleotides not matched to a gene: 11. The V gene's germline CDR1 is SEHNR and CDR2 FQNEAQ (reference sequence). The DNA for the CDR3 is TGTGCCAGCAGCTCCTCCCTGGGACAGGGTAGGAATGAGCAGTTCTTC. The encoded protein is CASSSSLGQGRNEQFF.

The chain joins TRBV5-4 to TRBJ2-5; 9 bases agree with TRBD2. This CDR3 has 16 residues. Germline V gene sequence: CDR1 SGHNT, CDR2 YYREEE (reference sequence). V was pared by 0 bases and J by 0 bases, with 3 bases of the junction left unmatched. The CDR3 nucleotides are TGTGCCAGCAGCTTGGGTCTAGCGGGACACCAAGAGACCCAGTACTTC. This sequence encodes CASSLGLAGHQETQYF.

This chain connects TRBV9 to TRBJ1-1; TRBD1 matches 8 bases. V lost 4 bases to trimming and J lost 4 bases; unmatched junction nucleotides: 6. The CDR3 has 14 amino acids. Germline values: CDR1 SGDLS, CDR2 YYNGEE. DNA of the CDR3: TGTGCCAGCAGCATACCCGACAGGGGCACTGAAGCTTTCTTT. This sequence encodes CASSIPDRGTEAFF.

The chain has TRBV6-1 and TRBJ2-1; 10 bases agree with TRBD2. Unmatched junction bases numbered 5, after V lost 5 bases and J lost 4 bases. CDR1 and CDR2 (germline): MNHNS, SASEGT. The CDR3 has 15 amino acids. The CDR3 reads CASSTRTSGYNEQFF. The CDR3 DNA reads TGTGCCAGCAGTACACGGACTAGCGGATACAATGAGCAGTTCTTC.

This clone has just a few counts. The gene calls are TRBV9 and TRBJ2-3; D is possibly TRBD1 (6 bases). V lost 2 bases and J lost 4, with 11 bases in between. The CDR3 loop spans 14 amino acids. The germline CDR1 and CDR2 sequences are SGDLS and YYNGEE. CDR3 nucleotides: TGTGCCAGCAGCGTGGCAGGGGCCCCAGATACGCAGTATTTT. It translates to CASSVAGAPDTQYF.

V usage is TRBV5-6 and J usage is TRBJ2-7; 8 positions agree with TRBD2. With 6 bases clipped from V and 0 bases from J, the junction kept 11 bases outside the gene matches. Germline V lookup: CDR1 SGHDT, CDR2 YYEEEE. The CDR3 has 16 amino acids. CDR3 sequence: CASTRGGAGSSYEQYF. The CDR3 region has the DNA TGTGCCAGCACCCGGGGGGGCGCGGGGAGCTCCTACGAGCAGTACTTC.

In its sample, this clone was seen once. This sequence joins TRBV11-2 and TRBJ1-1, with a tentative D call TRBD1 (5 bases). Trimming removed 4 bases at V and 4 bases at J, with 10 bases between. There are 13 residues in the CDR3. Germline V gene data show CDR1 as SGHAT and CDR2 as FQNNGV. The CDR3: CASSSQGGTEAFF. CDR3 nucleotides: TGTGCCAGCAGCTCGCAGGGCGGCACTGAAGCTTTCTTT.

Worth noting for this clone: One junction end disagrees with the germline gene, perhaps due to a read error. The rearrangement links TRBV6-1 to TRBJ1-5, with a weak D call TRBD1 (6 bases). There are 14 residues in the CDR3. Germline CDR1 and CDR2: MNHNS and SASEGT. DNA for the CDR3: TGTGCCAGCAGTCAGGGGATAAGCAATCAGTCCCAGCATTTT. It encodes CASSQGISNQSQHF.

The J gene is TRBJ2-7, the V gene TRBV18, with 9 bases matching TRBD1. The CDR3 has 14 residues. The J segment lost 0 bases and the V segment lost 4 bases, leaving 1 base of the junction unmatched. CDR1 KGHSH and CDR2 LQKENI come from the germline V gene. The CDR3 loop reads CASSRDRDSYEQYF. The CDR3 bases are TGTGCCAGCTCACGGGACAGGGACTCCTACGAGCAGTACTTC.

The CDR3 region is CASSLKGGILMNTEAFF. For the CDR3, the DNA is TGTGCCAGCAGTTTAAAGGGAGGTATACTCATGAACACTGAAGCTTTCTTT. The chain links TRBV27 to TRBJ1-1; no clear D. The CDR3 extends over 17 amino acids. Trimming took off 2 bases at V and 0 bases at J, with 16 bases between the two ends. Germline V gene data show CDR1 as MNHEY and CDR2 as SMNVEV (reference sequence).

This chain uses TRBV15 with TRBJ2-7; TRBD2 agrees at 9 bases. Germline values: CDR1 LNHNV, CDR2 YYDKDF (reference sequence). The CDR3 length is 18 residues. Trimming took 5 bases from V and 0 from J; bases not matched to a gene: 14. The DNA of the CDR3 is TGTGCCACCAGCTCCCGGGACGGGACTAGCCTTTTCTCCTACGAGCAGTACTTC. Its translation is CATSSRDGTSLFSYEQYF.

The CDR3 DNA sequence: TGTGCCAGCAGCGGAGGGACAGGGAGAAATAATAACGAGCAGTACTTC. Amino acid sequence: CASSGGTGRNNNEQYF. V usage is TRBV9 and J usage is TRBJ2-7, with 9 bases matching TRBD1. The germline V gene encodes CDR1 SGDLS and CDR2 YYNGEE. V lost 3 bases, J lost 5 bases, and 12 bases stayed unmatched. The CDR3 loop spans 16 amino acids.

The chain is built from TRBV2 and TRBJ1-1; tentatively, D is TRBD1 (6 bases). The CDR3 spans 13 residues. Trimming pared 4 bases from V and 5 bases from J, leaving 11 bases between. CDR1 and CDR2 (germline): SNHLY, FYNNEI. Here the CDR3 reads CASSADRNTEAFF. In DNA, the CDR3 is TGTGCCAGCAGTGCCGACAGGAATACTGAAGCTTTCTTT.

The genes are TRBV19 and TRBJ1-2; 9 bases agree with TRBD1. Trimming took 7 bases from V and 8 from J; bases not matched to a gene: 11. The CDR3 is 14 residues long. Germline CDR1 and CDR2: LNHDA and SQIVND (reference sequence). The CDR3 DNA is TGTGCCAGTATGGCGGGACAGGGTTTTTACGGCTACACCTTC. Amino acid sequence: CASMAGQGFYGYTF.

The V gene is TRBV2, the J gene TRBJ2-3; TRBD2 matches at 10 bases. Germline trimming cut 2 bases from V and 10 bases from J; bases unmatched to any gene: 0. CDR3 length equals 12 residues. Germline lookup yields CDR1 SNHLY and CDR2 FYNNEI. This CDR3 is CASSETSGAQYF. As DNA, the CDR3 is TGTGCCAGCAGTGAAACTAGCGGGGCGCAGTATTTT.